This T cell receptor (beta chain) was captured in a study of preoperative IRX-2 immunotherapy in early breast cancer. This clone was detected once. Treatment reported: preoperative locoregional IRX-2 cytokine immunotherapy. This phase Ib study tested locoregional IRX-2 cytokine immunotherapy given before surgery. Profiling relied on immunoSEQ multiplex PCR, and the TCRdb table lists in-frame clones only, not all of them. The sample lists around 60,000 clones, approximately 95% occurring once. The specimen was collected from a patient treated with IRX-2 immunotherapy. The clonotype was recovered from a human donor with breast cancer.

For the CDR3, the DNA is TGTGCCAGCAGGGGGAGTAGGGGCAGGGATACGCAGTATTTT. Translation gives CASRGSRGRDTQYF. This rearrangement joins TRBV5-5 to TRBJ2-3; D tentatively fits TRBD1 or TRBD2 (5 bases each). V lost 5 bases and J 6 bases, leaving 16 bases between the germline ends. CDR1 SGHKS and CDR2 YYEKEE come from the germline V gene (reference sequence). There are 14 residues in the CDR3.